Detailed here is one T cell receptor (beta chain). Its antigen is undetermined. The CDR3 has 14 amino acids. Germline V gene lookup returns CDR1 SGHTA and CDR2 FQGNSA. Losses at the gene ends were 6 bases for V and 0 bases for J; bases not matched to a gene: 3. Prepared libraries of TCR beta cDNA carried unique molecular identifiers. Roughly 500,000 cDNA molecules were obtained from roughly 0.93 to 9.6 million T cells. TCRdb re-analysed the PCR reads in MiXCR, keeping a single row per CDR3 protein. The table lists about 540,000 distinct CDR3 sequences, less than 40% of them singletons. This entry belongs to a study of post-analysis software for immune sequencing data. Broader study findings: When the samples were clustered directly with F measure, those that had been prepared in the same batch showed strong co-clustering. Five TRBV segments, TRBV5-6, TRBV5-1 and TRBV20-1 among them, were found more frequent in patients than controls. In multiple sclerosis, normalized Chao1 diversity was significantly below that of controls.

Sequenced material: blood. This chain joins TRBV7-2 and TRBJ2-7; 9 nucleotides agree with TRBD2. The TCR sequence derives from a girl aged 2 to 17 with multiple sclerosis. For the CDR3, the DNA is TGTGCCAGCAGGGTTAGCGGGGGCTCCTACGAGCAGTACTTC. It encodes CASRVSGGSYEQYF.